The next 19 T cell receptor beta chains were all read from a single sample in a study of blood T cell repertoires in COVID-19. Assay used: immunoSEQ multiplex PCR; TCRdb lists only in-frame clones, some missing. The sample records roughly 280,000 clones, 88% being singletons. Sequenced sample: PBMCs or T cells enriched from blood (not recorded which). The receptors stem from a woman aged 45-59 years who had recovered from COVID-19.

The chain carries TRBV30 and TRBJ1-4; TRBD1 aligns across 7 bases. V lost 6 bases, J lost 4 bases, and 8 bases stayed unmatched. The CDR3 runs 14 residues. Germline CDR1 and CDR2: GTSNPN and SVGIG (reference sequence). CDR3 region: CACTWGTVNEKLFF. DNA for the CDR3: TGTGCCTGCACTTGGGGGACAGTTAATGAAAAACTGTTTTTT.

The chain recombines TRBV11-1 with TRBJ2-3; 12 positions match TRBD2. The germline CDR1 and CDR2 sequences are SGHAT and FQDESV (reference sequence). The V and J ends lost 5 bases and 2 bases, in that order; junction bases with no gene match: 5. The CDR3 runs to 16 residues. CDR3 in amino acids: CASSLRLAGATDTQYF. The CDR3 DNA reads TGTGCCAGCAGCCTTAGACTAGCGGGAGCCACAGATACGCAGTATTTT.

This rearrangement joins TRBV24-1 to TRBJ2-1; 7 positions agree with TRBD1. Germline V CDR1 and CDR2: KGHDR, SFDVKD. The CDR3 extends over 13 amino acids. V shed 4 bases, J shed 7 bases, and the junction held 3 bases outside the gene matches. CDR3 in amino acids: CATSEMTGNEQFF. CDR3 DNA sequence: TGTGCCACCAGTGAGATGACAGGGAATGAGCAGTTCTTC.

This chain joins TRBV25-1 and TRBJ2-3; TRBD2 matches at 12 bases. Germline CDR1 and CDR2: MGHDK and SYGVNS. The CDR3 covers 16 residues. V was pared by 0 bases and J by 5 bases, with 3 bases of the junction left unmatched. CDR3 sequence (DNA): TGTGCCAGCAGTGAATATCTAGCGGGAGGGGGAGATACGCAGTATTTT. Protein: CASSEYLAGGGDTQYF.

The chain links TRBV25-1 to TRBJ2-7; D unclear. The V end lost 10 bases, the J end lost 0 bases, and 7 bases lay between the germline ends. CDR3 size: 11 residues. CDR1 is MGHDK and CDR2 is SYGVNS in the germline V gene. CDR3 in amino acids: CATSSSYEQYF. The CDR3 DNA is TGTGCCACCTCCAGCTCCTACGAGCAGTACTTC.

The rearrangement links TRBV28 to TRBJ1-5; 8 bases agree with TRBD1. Germline trimming cut 8 bases from V and 4 bases from J; bases unmatched to any gene: 13. Germline V gene lookup returns CDR1 MDHEN and CDR2 SYDVKM. The CDR3 is 16 residues long. The CDR3, as DNA: TGTGCCAGCCTTGAAAGGACAGGGACGGGTAATCAGCCCCAGCATTTT. Protein sequence: CASLERTGTGNQPQHF.

The gene calls are TRBV5-6 and TRBJ1-4, with D unresolved. Germline-derived CDR1 and CDR2 are SGHDT and YYEEEE. The CDR3 runs 15 residues. Trimming took off 1 base at V and 1 base at J, with 8 bases between the two ends. The CDR3 is CASSLRRLTNEKLFF. DNA for the CDR3: TGTGCCAGCAGCTTGAGGAGATTAACTAATGAAAAACTGTTTTTT.

The J gene is TRBJ2-7, the V gene TRBV11-2; TRBD2 matches at 9 bases. Trimming cost V 6 bases and J 2 bases; bases outside gene matches: 2. This CDR3 region has 13 residues. CDR1 SGHAT and CDR2 FQNNGV come from the germline V gene. The CDR3 protein is CASRREGTYEQYF. The CDR3 DNA is TGTGCCAGCAGGCGGGAGGGGACCTACGAGCAGTACTTC.

The chain recombines TRBV20-1 with TRBJ2-7, with D possibly TRBD1 on 8 matching bases. The V gene lost 3 bases and the J gene lost 2 bases, with 17 bases spanning the gap. CDR1 DFQATT and CDR2 SNEGSKA come from the germline V gene (reference sequence). CDR3 length equals 15 residues. CDR3 loop: CSASPGGGQAYEQYF. In DNA form, the CDR3 reads TGCAGTGCTAGTCCCGGCGGGGGACAGGCCTACGAGCAGTACTTC.

V gene TRBV7-8 combines with J gene TRBJ2-1; no definite D call. The germline CDR1 and CDR2 sequences are SGHVS and FQNEAQ. This CDR3 contains 14 residues. Trimming stripped 5 bases from V and 7 bases from J, with 15 bases between. CDR3 region: CASSPLAFGNEQFF. As DNA, the CDR3 is TGTGCCAGCAGCCCTTTAGCTTTCGGTAATGAGCAGTTCTTC. Based on the CDR3 plus reference TRBV7-8 and TRBJ2-1, the full variable domain is GAGVSQSPRYKVAKRGQDVALRCDPISGHVSLFWYQQALGQGPEFLTYFQNEAQLDKSGLPSDRFFAERPEGSVSTLKIQRTQQEDSAVYLCASSPLAFGNEQFFGPGTRLTVL.

This sequence joins TRBV7-9 and TRBJ1-6; 9 positions match TRBD1. Germline V gene data show CDR1 as SEHNR and CDR2 as FQNEAQ (reference sequence). The CDR3 totals 16 residues. The J segment lost 13 bases and the V segment lost 5 bases, leaving 15 bases of the junction unmatched. CDR3 bases: TGTGCCAGCAGCACCGATCCACCGGGACAGGGTTTCCCCCTCCACTTT. Residues: CASSTDPPGQGFPLHF.

Comments on this clone: This specimen includes other DNA sequences encoding the same CDR3. J is TRBJ1-5 and V is TRBV28; D is undetermined. The CDR3 runs to 12 residues. V lost 3 bases to trimming and J lost 4 bases, with 4 bases between them. Germline assignment: CDR1 MDHEN and CDR2 SYDVKM. In DNA, the CDR3 is TGTGCCAGCAGTTTTAATAATCAGCCCCAGCATTTT. Translated: CASSFNNQPQHF.

As to this clone: Additional DNA sequences in this sample encode the identical CDR3. This rearrangement joins TRBV28 to TRBJ1-2; 8 nucleotides agree with TRBD1. There are 14 residues in the CDR3. V lost 2 bases, J lost 8 bases, and 7 bases stayed unmatched. Per the germline V gene, CDR1 is MDHEN and CDR2 is SYDVKM. The CDR3 DNA reads TGTGCCAGCAGTTTAAGCAGGGGGCGTAAGGGCTACACCTTC. Translating gives CASSLSRGRKGYTF.

The gene calls are TRBV2 and TRBJ1-5; TRBD1 is a possible D gene (5 bases). Trimming removed 1 base from V and 6 bases from J, with 10 bases in between. The CDR3 is made up of 14 amino acids. Germline CDR1 reads SNHLY; CDR2 reads FYNNEI. As DNA, the CDR3 is TGTGCCAGCAGTGAAGAGGGGCAAGGTCAGCCCCAGCATTTT. It yields the protein CASSEEGQGQPQHF.

The J gene is TRBJ1-2, the V gene TRBV2; D is unclear. V was trimmed by 7 bases and J by 7 bases, leaving 13 bases between them. The CDR3 spans 12 residues. Germline-derived CDR1 and CDR2 are SNHLY and FYNNEI. The CDR3 protein is CASKRELFGYTF. CDR3 nucleotides: TGTGCCAGCAAGCGGGAGTTGTTTGGCTACACCTTC.

J is TRBJ1-1 and V is TRBV10-3; maybe TRBD1 (6 bases). Germline CDR1 reads ENHRY; CDR2 reads SYGVKD. V was clipped by 6 bases and J by 1 base, with 9 bases between them. The CDR3 sequence is 13 residues long. This CDR3 is CAISAQGNTEAFF. The CDR3 nucleotides are TGTGCCATCAGCGCACAGGGGAACACTGAAGCTTTCTTT.

This clone has only one observation. V usage is TRBV28 and J usage is TRBJ2-3; D not certain. The length of the CDR3 is 12 residues. Germline-derived CDR1 and CDR2 are MDHEN and SYDVKM. V was shortened by 3 bases and J by 3 bases, with 4 bases between the two germline ends. CDR3 sequence (DNA): TGTGCCAGCAGTTTGGCTACAGATACGCAGTATTTT. Protein sequence: CASSLATDTQYF.

The chain recombines TRBV6-1 with TRBJ2-7, with D tentatively TRBD1 (6 bases). V lost 3 bases, J lost 1 base, and 10 bases lay in between. Looked up from germline, CDR1 is MNHNS and CDR2 is SASEGT. The CDR3 extends over 14 amino acids. The CDR3 bases are TGTGCCAGCAGTGACCTAAGGGGGTCCTACGAGCAGTACTTC. Protein: CASSDLRGSYEQYF.

The chain joins TRBV21-1 to TRBJ2-1; the tabulated D call, TRBD1, remains unverified against the DNA. TRBV21-1 is listed as a pseudogene. The CDR3 sequence is 13 residues long. The CDR3 sequence: CASTHRRNNEQFF. CDR3 nucleotide sequence: TGTGCCAGCACCCACAGGAGAAACAATGAGCAGTTCTTC.